The present entry profiles one TCR beta chain with its context. The target antigen is unknown. CDR1 is SQVTM, CDR2 ANQGSEA, per germline. The length of the CDR3 is 15 residues. The V end lost 7 bases, the J end lost 2 bases, and 18 bases lay between the germline ends. TCRdb keeps only in-frame clones here, not all; method: immunoSEQ multiplex PCR. The profile covers 100,000 to 120,000 clones, with roughly 89% appearing a single time and roughly 0.35% taken by the ten largest. These data are taken from a study of Tregs in tolerant kidney transplant recipients. General study results and limits: Biological reproducibility was not directly addressed in this study. Few patients were studied, so findings need validation in larger groups.

The specimen comprised CD4+ T cells from blood, sampled before the transplant. The clonotype comes from a human donor who received a combined kidney and bone marrow transplant. This chain links TRBV29-1 with TRBJ2-1; D perhaps matches TRBD2 (5 bases). The CDR3 region is CSARPAGGAYNEQFF. CDR3 in DNA: TGCAGCGCCCGGCCTGCTGGAGGCGCCTACAATGAGCAGTTCTTC.